The 20 T cell receptor beta chains below all came from one sample that was sequenced in a study of blood T cell repertoires in COVID-19. TCRdb's copy holds only in-frame clones and misses some; the assay was immunoSEQ multiplex PCR. Of approximately 190,000 clones in the sample, approximately 84% were seen once. The material sequenced was peripheral blood. The receptors shown here come from a man aged 80 or over with acute or convalescent COVID-19.

The chain links TRBV9 to TRBJ2-3; 7 bases map to TRBD1. J was trimmed by 5 bases and V by 0 bases; bases with no gene match: 6. The CDR3 runs 15 residues. CDR1 and CDR2 from the germline V gene are SGDLS and YYNGEE. The DNA for the CDR3 is TGTGCCAGCAGCGTAGGACAGGGTGAAATAGATACGCAGTATTTT. Its protein product is CASSVGQGEIDTQYF.

This chain connects TRBV11-2 to TRBJ2-7; 9 bases fit TRBD2. J was trimmed by 5 bases and V by 1 base; bases with no gene match: 6. In germline, CDR1 is SGHAT, CDR2 FQNNGV. The CDR3 length is 15 residues. The CDR3 here is CASSLVGSGSNEQYF. In DNA form, the CDR3 reads TGTGCCAGCAGCTTAGTGGGTAGCGGGAGTAACGAGCAGTACTTC.

The chain joins TRBV14 to TRBJ1-1; D ambiguous. This CDR3 is 14 amino acids long. Germline lookup yields CDR1 SGHDN and CDR2 FVKESK. With 5 bases removed from V and 0 bases from J, the gap between germline ends came to 10 bases. CDR3 nucleotide sequence: TGTGCCAGCAGCTTCCGCGGGTTGAACACTGAAGCTTTCTTT. Residues: CASSFRGLNTEAFF.

The chain combines TRBV4-1 with TRBJ2-1, with 11 bases lining up with TRBD2. Germline V CDR1 and CDR2: MGHRA, YSYEKL. The CDR3 sequence is 19 residues long. V shed 1 base and J 1 base; nucleotides not matched to a gene: 9. The CDR3 nucleotides are TGCGCCAGCAGCCAAGTGGTAGCGGGAGGGGCAGGGTCCTACAATGAGCAGTTCTTC. It is translated as CASSQVVAGGAGSYNEQFF.

The rearrangement uses TRBV6-5 and TRBJ2-7; TRBD1 agrees at 9 bases. Germline V CDR1 and CDR2: MNHEY, SVGAGI. The ends lost 8 bases at V and 0 bases at J; junction bases unmatched: 8. This CDR3 is built from 15 residues. CDR3 sequence (DNA): TGTGCCAGCGGCCGGGGACAGGGCAGCTCCTACGAGCAGTACTTC. The encoded protein is CASGRGQGSSYEQYF.

This chain joins TRBV5-1 and TRBJ2-2, with 9 nucleotides matching TRBD2. The germline V gene has CDR1 SGHRS and CDR2 YFSETQ. Unmatched junction bases numbered 12, after V lost 4 bases and J lost 5 bases. The CDR3 has 17 amino acids. CDR3 region: CASSQGWIAGVTGELFF. The CDR3 nucleotides read TGCGCCAGCAGCCAAGGGTGGATAGCGGGAGTTACCGGGGAGCTGTTTTTT.

The CDR3 region is CASSFLTEAFF. The DNA of the CDR3 is TGTGCCAGCAGCTTTCTTACTGAAGCTTTCTTT. The rearrangement uses TRBV7-8 and TRBJ1-1; D remains unclear. The CDR3 runs to 11 residues. CDR1 and CDR2 from the germline V gene are SGHVS and FQNEAQ. The V end was cut by 3 bases, the J end by 5 bases, with 4 bases between.

This clone has just one count. The rearrangement uses TRBV7-2 and TRBJ2-1; maybe TRBD1 (6 bases). The CDR3 loop spans 16 amino acids. The germline gives CDR1 SGHTA, CDR2 FQGNSA. Trimming left V 0 bases short and J 2 bases short, with 11 bases between. The CDR3 DNA is TGTGCCAGCAGCTTAGCGCTGGGGGCGACCTACAATGAGCAGTTCTTC. Encoded protein: CASSLALGATYNEQFF.

This CDR3 is CASSLGPGQGSNYGYTF. The CDR3 bases are TGCGCCAGCAGCTTGGGTCCGGGACAGGGTTCTAACTATGGCTACACCTTC. V is TRBV5-1 and J is TRBJ1-2; 9 positions agree with TRBD1. This CDR3 comprises 17 residues. V lost 0 bases and J lost 0; bases outside the gene matches: 6. From germline, CDR1 is SGHRS and CDR2 YFSETQ. The entire variable domain, with the rest obtained from reference TRBV5-1 and TRBJ1-2, is as follows: KAGVTQTPRYLIKTRGQQVTLSCSPISGHRSVSWYQQTPGQGLQFLFEYFSETQRNKGNFPGRFSGRQFSNSRSEMNVSTLELGDSALYLCASSLGPGQGSNYGYTFGSGTRLTVV.

The chain combines TRBV28 with TRBJ1-5; unclear D gene. Germline V gene data show CDR1 as MDHEN and CDR2 as SYDVKM. Trimming left V 10 bases short and J 0 bases short, with 7 bases between. The CDR3 loop spans 12 amino acids. CDR3 region: CATYSSNQPQHF. For the CDR3, the DNA is TGTGCCACATATAGTAGCAATCAGCCCCAGCATTTT. Filled out from reference TRBV28 and TRBJ1-5, the complete variable domain reads DVKVTQSSRYLVKRTGEKVFLECVQDMDHENMFWYRQDPGLGLRLIYFSYDVKMKEKGDIPEGYSVSREKKERFSLILESASTNQTSMYLCATYSSNQPQHFGDGTRLSIL.

The J gene is TRBJ1-1, the V gene TRBV10-2, with D tentatively TRBD1 (5 bases). Trimming took 11 bases from V and 7 from J, leaving 14 bases between them. CDR3 length equals 11 residues. CDR1 is WSHSY and CDR2 is SAAADI in the germline V gene. CDR3 nucleotide sequence: TGCGCCCTCAGGGCGGGGGTTGAAGCTTTCTTT. Translating gives CALRAGVEAFF.

In regard to this clone: The same CDR3 is also encoded by other DNA sequences in this sample. V usage is TRBV27 and J usage is TRBJ1-1; 7 nucleotides match TRBD1. This CDR3 has 15 amino acids. J lost 0 bases, V lost 5 bases, and 6 bases had no gene match. Germline CDR1 is MNHEY and CDR2 is SMNVEV (reference sequence). CDR3 sequence (DNA): TGTGCCAGCAGTGACAGGGATTGGATGAACACTGAAGCTTTCTTT. It translates to CASSDRDWMNTEAFF.

The chain joins TRBV25-1 to TRBJ1-4; D gene ambiguous. Germline V gene lookup returns CDR1 MGHDK and CDR2 SYGVNS. The CDR3 loop spans 16 amino acids. V gave up 0 bases and J gave up 7 bases, with 15 bases separating them. DNA for the CDR3: TGTGCCAGCAGTGAATACGGAGGGAGTATAGGTGAAAAACTGTTTTTT. As protein: CASSEYGGSIGEKLFF.

This clone was counted a single time. The V gene is TRBV18, the J gene TRBJ1-3; the match to TRBD1 covers 7 bases. Germline loops: CDR1 KGHSH, CDR2 LQKENI. V was clipped by 3 bases and J by 0 bases; unmatched bases: 5. The CDR3 runs 16 residues. CDR3 protein: CASSPPGQLSGNTIYF. The CDR3 bases are TGTGCCAGCTCACCGCCGGGACAGCTCTCTGGAAACACCATATATTTT.

This rearrangement joins TRBV28 to TRBJ1-3; no reliable D call. Trimming stripped 5 bases from V and 0 bases from J, with 8 bases between. Germline-derived CDR1 and CDR2 are MDHEN and SYDVKM. This CDR3 region has 14 residues. CDR3 DNA: TGTGCCAGCAGTCGACATTTCTCTGGAAACACCATATATTTT. This codes for CASSRHFSGNTIYF.

The rearrangement links TRBV21-1 to TRBJ2-3; no check of the table's D call, TRBD1, against the DNA was made. TRBV21-1 is reported as a pseudogene. The CDR3 totals 10 residues. This CDR3 is CAETSDTQYF. CDR3 in DNA: TGTGCCGAGACATCAGATACGCAGTATTTT.

Of note for this clone: Within the sample, other DNA sequences also encode this same CDR3. The gene calls are TRBV9 and TRBJ2-3, with TRBD2 identical over 8 bases. Losses at the gene ends were 3 bases for V and 1 base for J; bases not matched to a gene: 1. The germline CDR1 and CDR2 sequences are SGDLS and YYNGEE. CDR3 length: 14 amino acids. CDR3 sequence reads: CASSGSGGTDTQYF. CDR3 in DNA: TGTGCCAGCAGCGGTAGCGGGGGCACAGATACGCAGTATTTT. The whole variable domain, filled in from reference TRBV9 and TRBJ2-3, reads DSGVTQTPKHLITATGQRVTLRCSPRSGDLSVYWYQQSLDQGLQFLIQYYNGEERAKGNILERFSAQQFPDLHSELNLSSLELGDSALYFCASSGSGGTDTQYFGPGTRLTVL.

This clone appeared once. The V and J genes are TRBV30 and TRBJ2-7; no clear D. Per germline, CDR1 GTSNPN and CDR2 SVGIG (reference sequence). Trimming left V 4 bases short and J 1 base short, with 8 bases between. The CDR3 covers 12 residues. CDR3 DNA: TGTGCCTGGACGCGAAGATCCTACGAGCAGTACTTC. The encoded protein is CAWTRRSYEQYF.

This clone was seen a single time. This rearrangement joins TRBV6-5 to TRBJ2-7; D ambiguous. Per the germline V gene, CDR1 is MNHEY and CDR2 is SVGAGI. The CDR3 is 13 residues long. V gave up 4 bases and J gave up 6 bases, with 13 bases separating them. For the CDR3, the DNA is TGTGCCAGCAGTTCCCTAGATTCGGGCGAGCAGTACTTC. This codes for CASSSLDSGEQYF.

This rearrangement joins TRBV5-1 to TRBJ1-2; 8 nucleotides align to TRBD1. Germline CDR1 and CDR2: SGHRS and YFSETQ. The ends lost 0 bases at V and 4 bases at J; junction bases unmatched: 5. The CDR3 contains 15 residues. For the CDR3, the DNA is TGCGCCAGCAGCTTGGAGGACAGGGTACCCTATGGCTACACCTTC. Protein: CASSLEDRVPYGYTF.